The entry below describes one TCR beta chain. V shed 0 bases and J shed 2 bases, with 8 bases lying between them. Germline CDR1 and CDR2: MNHEY and SMNVEV (reference sequence). This CDR3 is built from 15 residues. This sample is drawn from a study of early T cells in non-severe SARS-CoV-2 infection. Study as a whole: Sequencing input comprised bulk RNA from unsorted whole blood; chain pairing was not available.

TCRdb independently ran MiXCR on the 5' RACE reads; one entry per CDR3 protein. Here the sample spans tens of thousands of distinct CDR3 sequences, roughly a sixth being singletons. The V gene is TRBV27, the J gene TRBJ1-5; D is undetermined. The TCR comes from an adult who was a healthcare worker with PCR-confirmed SARS-CoV-2 infection or an uninfected control (not recorded which). The sequenced sample was whole blood. The CDR3 here is CASSLSVGGNQPQHF. The CDR3 DNA sequence: TGTGCCAGCAGTTTATCAGTTGGCGGCAATCAGCCCCAGCATTTT.